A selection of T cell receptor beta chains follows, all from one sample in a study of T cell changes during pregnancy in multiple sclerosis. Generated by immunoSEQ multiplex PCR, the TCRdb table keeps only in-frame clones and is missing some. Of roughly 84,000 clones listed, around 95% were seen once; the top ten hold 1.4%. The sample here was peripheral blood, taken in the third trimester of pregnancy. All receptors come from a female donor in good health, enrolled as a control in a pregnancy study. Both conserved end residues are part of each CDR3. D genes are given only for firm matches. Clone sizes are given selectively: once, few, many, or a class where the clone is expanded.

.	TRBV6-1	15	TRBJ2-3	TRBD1	TGTGCCAGCGGGGGAGGGGACAGGGTCCTGGATACGCAGTATTTT	CASGGGDRVLDTQYF
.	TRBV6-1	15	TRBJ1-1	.	TGTGCCACGAGAGGCGGGGGGTATGCGGACACTGAAGCTTTCTTT	CATRGGGYADTEAFF
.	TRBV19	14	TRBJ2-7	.	TGTGCCAGTAGTATAGTGGGCACAGCCTACGAGCAGTACTTC	CASSIVGTAYEQYF
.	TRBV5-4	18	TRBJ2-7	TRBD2	TGTGCCAGCAGCAAGACTAGCGGGAGGGCCATTTACTCCTACGAGCAGTACTTC	CASSKTSGRAIYSYEQYF
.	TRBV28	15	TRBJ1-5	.	TGTGCCAGCAGTCCCGGGAGAAGGGTTCATCAGCCCCAGCATTTT	CASSPGRRVHQPQHF
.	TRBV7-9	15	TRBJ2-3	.	TGTGCCAGCAGCCAATGGGACACAAGCACAGATACGCAGTATTTT	CASSQWDTSTDTQYF
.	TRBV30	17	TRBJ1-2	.	TGTGCCTGGGGTCGGAGAGGGGAGGAAAAAAGGGGCTATGGCTACACCTTC	CAWGRRGEEKRGYGYTF
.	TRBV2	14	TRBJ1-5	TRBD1	TGTGCCAGCAGCGGGACAGGGGAGACTCAGCCCCAGCATTTT	CASSGTGETQPQHF
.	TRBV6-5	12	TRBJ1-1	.	TGTGCCAGCAGTTACGGGCCCACTGAAGCTTTCTTT	CASSYGPTEAFF
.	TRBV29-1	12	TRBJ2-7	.	TGCAGCGTTGTTTCGGACATCTACGAGCAGTACTTC	CSVVSDIYEQYF
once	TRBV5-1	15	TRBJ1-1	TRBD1	TGCGCCAGCAGCCCTGGACAGGGAGTCGTCACTGAAGCTTTCTTT	CASSPGQGVVTEAFF
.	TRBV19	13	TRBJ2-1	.	TGTGCCAGTACCTACTATTTGGGAGATGAGCAGTTCTTC	CASTYYLGDEQFF
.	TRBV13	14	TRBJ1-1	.	TGTGCCAGCAGCCAGAACATCCAGGACACTGAAGCTTTCTTT	CASSQNIQDTEAFF
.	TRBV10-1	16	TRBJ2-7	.	TGCGCCAGCAGTGGGGACTCATCCAACCGCAACTACGAGCAGTACTTC	CASSGDSSNRNYEQYF
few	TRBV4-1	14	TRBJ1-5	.	TGCGCCAGCAGCCAGGCGGGGGTGGTACAGCCCCAGCATTTT	CASSQAGVVQPQHF
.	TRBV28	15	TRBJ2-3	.	TGTGCCAGCAGTTTCAGGGTCTCTAGCACAGATACGCAGTATTTT	CASSFRVSSTDTQYF
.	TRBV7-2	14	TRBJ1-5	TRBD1	TGTGCCAGCAGCTCACAGGGGTCGGGGCAGCCCCAGCATTTT	CASSSQGSGQPQHF
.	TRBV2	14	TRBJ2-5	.	TGTGCCAGCTTTTTAGGGGGGGATCAAGAGACCCAGTACTTC	CASFLGGDQETQYF
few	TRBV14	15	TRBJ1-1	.	TGTGCCAGCAGCAAAGTGGGAGGCCCGAACACTGAAGCTTTCTTT	CASSKVGGPNTEAFF
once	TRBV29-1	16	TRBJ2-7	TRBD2	TGCAGCGTTGAAGTCAGTCTAGCGGGAGCCTCCTACGAGCAGTACTTC	CSVEVSLAGASYEQYF
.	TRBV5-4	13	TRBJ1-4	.	TGTGCCAGCAGCTCAGGGATCGGTGAAAAACTGTTTTTT	CASSSGIGEKLFF
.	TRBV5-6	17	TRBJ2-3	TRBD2	TGTGCCAGCAGCTCCACGGGACTAGCGGGCCGGGGGGATACGCAGTATTTT	CASSSTGLAGRGDTQYF
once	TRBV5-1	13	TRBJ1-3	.	TGCGCCAGCAGCTTGGACGGGTCTTACACCATATATTTT	CASSLDGSYTIYF
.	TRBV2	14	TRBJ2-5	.	TGTGCCAGCAATCTATTAGGGCAGGGGGAGACCCAGTACTTC	CASNLLGQGETQYF
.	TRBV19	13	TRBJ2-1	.	TGTGCCAGTAGTATAGGTGGAGAGAATGAGCAGTTCTTC	CASSIGGENEQFF
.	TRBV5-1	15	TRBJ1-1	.	TGCGCCAGCAGCTTGGACGACAGTAGTCGCACTGAAGCTTTCTTT	CASSLDDSSRTEAFF
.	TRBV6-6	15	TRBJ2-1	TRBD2	TGTGCCAGCAGTCCCCCGGGAGGGTTCTACAATGAGCAGTTCTTC	CASSPPGGFYNEQFF
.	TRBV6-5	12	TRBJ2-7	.	TGTGCCAGCAGGGGAGGCGGCTACGAGCAGTACTTC	CASRGGGYEQYF
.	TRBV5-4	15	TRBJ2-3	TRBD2	TGTGCCAGCAGCTTTCGCGGGGGGGGCACAGATACGCAGTATTTT	CASSFRGGGTDTQYF
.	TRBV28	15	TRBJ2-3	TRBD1	TGTGCCAGCAGTTCCACCGGGACAGGGTCAGATACGCAGTATTTT	CASSSTGTGSDTQYF
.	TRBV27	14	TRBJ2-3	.	TGTGCCAGCAGTATCTCTAGCGGCACAGATACGCAGTATTTT	CASSISSGTDTQYF
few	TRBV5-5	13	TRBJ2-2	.	TGTGCCAGCACGGGAGTTCCTCCCGGGGAGCTGTTTTTT	CASTGVPPGELFF
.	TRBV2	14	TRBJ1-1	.	TGTGCCAGCATCCGGGACACCTTCAACACTGAAGCTTTCTTT	CASIRDTFNTEAFF
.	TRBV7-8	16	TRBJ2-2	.	TGTGCCAGCAGCTTGAGAGACGCCCCGGGCACCGGGGAGCTGTTTTTT	CASSLRDAPGTGELFF
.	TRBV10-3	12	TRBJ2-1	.	TGTGCCATCAGTGAGTCCAGGGATGAGCAGTTCTTC	CAISESRDEQFF
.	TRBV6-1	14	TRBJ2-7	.	TGTGCCAGCAGTGATTTGGGGGCTCTCTACGAGCAGTACTTC	CASSDLGALYEQYF
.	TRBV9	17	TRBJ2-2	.	TGTGCCAGCAGCGTATCAAGCAGGGCCCCAGCTGATGGGGAGCTGTTTTTT	CASSVSSRAPADGELFF
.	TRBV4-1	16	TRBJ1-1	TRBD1	TGCGCCAGCAGCCAAGCGGGGGCAGGGGGGTGGACTGAAGCTTTCTTT	CASSQAGAGGWTEAFF
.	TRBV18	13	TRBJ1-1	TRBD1	TGTGCCAGCTCACCCGGGACAGCGACTGAAGCTTTCTTT	CASSPGTATEAFF
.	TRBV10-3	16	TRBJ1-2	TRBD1	TGTGCCATCAGTGACCCTGGGGGACAGGGCGACTATGGCTACACCTTC	CAISDPGGQGDYGYTF